Described below is a single TCR beta chain sequence and its context. The antigen it recognizes is unknown. Nothing much larger sits one base from this clone, and base qualities are not available. This sample was included in a study of blood T cell repertoires in COVID-19 (dated by TCRdb to 2019 to 2021). For the study in its entirety: Samples from collaborators originated in the United States, Italy and Spain and spanned both the acute and convalescent phases of COVID-19. The material from the prospective study consisted of cDNA or gDNA derived from T cells, B-cell-depleted T cells, or PBMCs. Deeply sampled blood TCRbeta repertoires from subjects exposed to, actively infected with, or recovered from COVID-19 were included in the dataset. The repertoires were released in a freely available public database intended as a resource for research on the immune response to SARS-CoV-2. The samples were drawn from two sources: the first 160 participants of the ongoing ImmuneRACE study, and 1,200 or so subjects contributed by 6 global collaborators. The sample metadata nearly always contained a de-identified subject ID, COVID-19 status, age in years and sex. Where available, HLA class I and class II types were obtained from metadata supplied by the sample provider rather than from assay-based typing. Overall study results and their limits: The quantity of clinical and demographic metadata differed by source and by participant and was supplied without curation.

TCRbeta CDR3 regions were amplified from genomic DNA by means of the immunoSEQ Assay, a bias-controlled multiplex PCR. As for the authors' bioinformatics: The number of nucleated cells in each sample was estimated by amplification of reference gene primers within the assay. To quantify the absolute abundance of each unique TCRbeta CDR3 rearrangement, sequence reads were collapsed and filtered. Productive Simpson clonality was computed per sample as the square root of Simpson's diversity index over productive rearrangements. TCRdb limited this immuneACCESS table to in-frame rearrangements with V and J called. A share of clones is missing; checked studies link under half to unresolved V genes, and the rest is unexplained. V and J calls and clone size follow that table, whereas D and trimming were derived from the DNA. In this sample the table shows fewer than 250,000 clones, more than 85% of which occur a single time. The ten largest make up approximately 0.66% of the sample.

Collaborating institutions collected whole blood in K2EDTA tubes following their own protocols. For TCRbeta analysis, collaborator samples were shipped as frozen whole blood, as isolated PBMCs, or as DNA extracted from either sample type. CDR1 and CDR2 (KGHSH, LQKENI) derive from the germline V gene. Reading from cysteine to phenylalanine, the CDR3 counts 16 amino acids. The retained sequence is limited to the CDR3, 48 bases, with the frame set at the first base. Trimming removed 3 bases from V and 5 bases from J, leaving 16 bases between the germline ends. This sequence originates from a man aged 35 to 55 with acute or convalescent COVID-19. The material sequenced was peripheral blood. The chain links TRBV18 with TRBJ2-2; a tentative D call is TRBD1 (5 bases match). This receptor carries the CDR3 CASSPQGSMETGELFF. In nucleotide form, the sequence is TGTGCCAGCTCACCGCAGGGCAGCATGGAGACCGGGGAGCTGTTTTTT. With the rest looked up from the reference TRBV18 and TRBJ2-2 genes rather than sequenced, the full variable domain is NAGVMQNPRHLVRRRGQEARLRCSPMKGHSHVYWYRQLPEEGLKFMVYLQKENIIDESGMPKERFSAEFPKEGPSILRIQQVVRGDSAAYFCASSPQGSMETGELFFGEGSRLTVL.